Shown below are 27 T cell receptor beta chains from a single sample sequenced in a study of T cell responses to AZD1222 COVID-19 vaccine (dated by TCRdb to the early 2020s). The meaning of the sample's time point label: about 28 days (+/-7) after the second vaccine dose. Receptors were amplified or captured by the immunoSEQ multiplex PCR assay. TCRdb's version of the immuneACCESS table is confined to in-frame rearrangements and falls short of the full clone set. An unresolved V gene accounts for under half of the shortfall where checked; the remainder is of unknown origin. The sample has 95,000 to 110,000 clones on record, approximately 90% of them singletons. The top ten hold approximately 4.8% of the sample. The source material was peripheral blood, sampled 28 days after the second AZD1222 dose. Receptors originate from an adult who received the AZD1222 COVID-19 vaccine.

The chain combines TRBV7-6 with TRBJ1-5; D unclear. Looked up from germline, CDR1 is SGHVS and CDR2 is FNYEAQ. V shed 1 base and J shed 2 bases, with 12 bases lying between them. The CDR3 covers 16 residues. This chain's CDR3 is CASSLGGPDRNQPQHF. The CDR3, as DNA: TGTGCCAGCAGCTTAGGTGGGCCTGATCGCAATCAGCCCCAGCATTTT.

The CDR3: CASSLRDRGYEQYF. In nucleotides, the CDR3 is TGTGCCAGCAGCTTGAGGGACAGGGGTTACGAGCAGTACTTC. The chain couples TRBV5-4 to TRBJ2-7; 10 bases are shared with TRBD1. There are 14 residues in the CDR3. V lost 1 base and J lost 4; bases outside the gene matches: 2. Germline lookup yields CDR1 SGHNT and CDR2 YYREEE (reference sequence).

V usage is TRBV4-1 and J usage is TRBJ1-4, with a tentative D call TRBD1 (5 bases). The germline gives CDR1 MGHRA, CDR2 YSYEKL. V shed 6 bases and J shed 6 bases, with 17 bases lying between them. This CDR3 is built from 15 residues. The CDR3: CASRNAVTGDEKLFF. CDR3 nucleotide sequence: TGCGCCAGCAGAAACGCGGTCACGGGGGATGAAAAACTGTTTTTT.

This chain uses TRBV5-6 with TRBJ1-1, with unresolved D. The V and J ends lost 2 bases and 0 bases respectively, with 8 bases between them. CDR1 and CDR2 from the germline V gene are SGHDT and YYEEEE. The CDR3 sequence is 14 residues long. CDR3 DNA sequence: TGTGCCAGCAGCTTTCCGGGATTGAACACTGAAGCTTTCTTT. Protein: CASSFPGLNTEAFF.

The V call is TRBV2, the J call TRBJ2-7; possible D gene TRBD1, 6 bases. This CDR3 contains 15 residues. The V end was cut by 6 bases, the J end by 3 bases, with 18 bases between. Per the germline V gene, CDR1 is SNHLY and CDR2 is FYNNEI. CDR3 in DNA: TGTGCCAGCAGACGCTCACAGGGACCAGTCTACGAGCAGTACTTC. Encoded protein: CASRRSQGPVYEQYF.

The rearrangement uses TRBV28 and TRBJ1-5; D is undetermined. The germline gives CDR1 MDHEN, CDR2 SYDVKM. CDR3 length equals 13 residues. Trimming left V 6 bases short and J 0 bases short, with 6 bases between. The CDR3, as DNA: TGTGCCAGCAGGGCTCCTAGCAATCAGCCCCAGCATTTT. Translating gives CASRAPSNQPQHF. Variable domain in full (rest from reference TRBV28 and TRBJ1-5): DVKVTQSSRYLVKRTGEKVFLECVQDMDHENMFWYRQDPGLGLRLIYFSYDVKMKEKGDIPEGYSVSREKKERFSLILESASTNQTSMYLCASRAPSNQPQHFGDGTRLSIL.

The gene calls are TRBV7-9 and TRBJ1-2; 7 positions agree with TRBD1. The CDR3 sequence is 17 residues long. Germline CDR1 SEHNR, CDR2 FQNEAQ (reference sequence). The J segment lost 0 bases and the V segment lost 5 bases, leaving 12 bases of the junction unmatched. This CDR3 is CASSGGTALGANYGYTF. In DNA form, the CDR3 reads TGTGCCAGCAGCGGAGGGACAGCCCTTGGGGCTAACTATGGCTACACCTTC. Combining the CDR3 with reference TRBV7-9 and TRBJ1-2 gives the whole variable domain DTGVSQNPRHKITKRGQNVTFRCDPISEHNRLYWYRQTLGQGPEFLTYFQNEAQLEKSRLLSDRFSAERPKGSFSTLEIQRTEQGDSAMYLCASSGGTALGANYGYTFGSGTRLTVV.

The rearrangement joins TRBV21-1 to TRBJ1-5. TRBV21-1 is a pseudogene segment. This CDR3 region has 17 residues. The CDR3 here is CASSKGWGARCDQPQHF. In DNA, the CDR3 is TGTGCCAGCAGCAAGGGGTGGGGGGCACGATGCGATCAGCCCCAGCATTTT.

The chain is built from TRBV27 and TRBJ2-6; the D gene could be TRBD1 or TRBD2 (5 bases each). V was pared by 7 bases and J by 0 bases, with 13 bases between. There are 16 residues in the CDR3. Germline lookup yields CDR1 MNHEY and CDR2 SMNVEV (reference sequence). CDR3 residues: CASKNQGASGANVLTF. The CDR3 nucleotides read TGTGCCAGCAAAAATCAGGGAGCCTCTGGGGCCAACGTCCTGACTTTC.

Here the CDR3 reads CASSVGSGVYTMNTEAFF. CDR3 sequence (DNA): TGTGCCAGCAGTGTGGGGTCAGGGGTTTACACTATGAACACTGAAGCTTTCTTT. This sequence joins TRBV2 and TRBJ1-1; TRBD1 might be the D (6 bases). The CDR3 runs to 18 residues. CDR1 SNHLY and CDR2 FYNNEI come from the germline V gene. V lost 4 bases, J lost 0 bases, and 21 bases lay in between.

The CDR3 loop is CASSLGAGNRDGYTF. The CDR3 nucleotides are TGTGCCAGCAGCTTAGGGGCAGGGAACCGAGATGGCTACACCTTC. This chain uses TRBV7-9 with TRBJ1-2; D is possibly TRBD1 (5 bases). The CDR3 contains 15 residues. Germline V CDR1 and CDR2: SEHNR, FQNEAQ (reference sequence). V dropped 1 base and J dropped 6 bases, with 15 bases sitting between them.

V gene TRBV13 combines with J gene TRBJ2-7, with a weak D call TRBD2 (7 bases). The CDR3 is 14 residues long. V was clipped by 3 bases and J by 3 bases, with 12 bases between them. Germline V gene lookup returns CDR1 PRHDT and CDR2 FYEKMQ (reference sequence). CDR3 DNA: TGTGCCAGCAGCTTGGGAGGGGGTGGCTACGAGCAGTACTTC. Translating gives CASSLGGGGYEQYF.

The genes are TRBV5-4 and TRBJ2-2; 7 bases line up with TRBD1. The CDR3 has 16 amino acids. The germline V gene has CDR1 SGHNT and CDR2 YYREEE (reference sequence). The V segment lost 6 bases and the J segment 8 bases; nucleotides outside the gene matches: 16. In DNA, the CDR3 is TGTGCCAGCACCCCAGGGGGTCGGGCCACACAAGGGGAGCTGTTTTTT. Protein sequence: CASTPGGRATQGELFF.

The J gene is TRBJ2-1, the V gene TRBV6-5; D unclear. Between the trimmed V and J ends, which lost 4 bases and 10 bases, there was a span of 8 bases. Germline CDR1 is MNHEY and CDR2 is SVGAGI. This CDR3 comprises 11 residues. The DNA of the CDR3 is TGTGCCAGCAGTTTGGTAGGGGAGCAGTTCTTC. Amino acids: CASSLVGEQFF.

The chain recombines TRBV11-2 with TRBJ2-2, with D possibly matching TRBD1 (5 bases). V dropped 0 bases and J dropped 6 bases, with 17 bases sitting between them. This CDR3 has 17 residues. Germline CDR1 and CDR2: SGHAT and FQNNGV. CDR3 region: CASSLDRMGLSSGELFF. CDR3 nucleotide sequence: TGTGCCAGCAGCTTAGATCGAATGGGGCTGAGTTCCGGGGAGCTGTTTTTT.

The V gene is TRBV18, the J gene TRBJ2-7, with 9 positions matching TRBD1. J was trimmed by 6 bases and V by 6 bases; bases with no gene match: 6. CDR3 length: 13 residues. Germline-derived CDR1 and CDR2 are KGHSH and LQKENI. Here the CDR3 reads CASSGDRAGEQYF. The CDR3 nucleotides are TGTGCCAGCTCCGGGGACAGGGCGGGCGAGCAGTACTTC.

The V and J genes are TRBV6-9 and TRBJ1-5; D not certain. CDR3 length: 14 amino acids. Germline V CDR1 and CDR2: MNHGY, SVAAGI. V lost 2 bases, J lost 5 bases, and 10 bases lay in between. CDR3 sequence (DNA): TGTGCCAGCAGTTATCAGTGTCCACATCAGCCCCAGCATTTT. As protein: CASSYQCPHQPQHF.

This clone was observed a few times. CDR3 DNA: TGTGCCAGCAGTCCCGACAGGGCTCGGAATTCACCCCTCCACTTT. It specifies CASSPDRARNSPLHF. The chain joins TRBV27 to TRBJ1-6; 7 bases match TRBD1. Germline V gene sequence: CDR1 MNHEY, CDR2 SMNVEV (reference sequence). CDR3 length: 15 residues. Trimming cost V 5 bases and J 7 bases; bases outside gene matches: 8.

The rearrangement uses TRBV5-1 and TRBJ1-4, with 9 bases identical to TRBD1. The V gene end was trimmed by 0 bases and the J gene end by 12 bases; junction bases not matched to a gene: 12. This CDR3 contains 16 residues. Looked up from germline, CDR1 is SGHRS and CDR2 is YFSETQ. The CDR3 sequence: CASSLGPGDRAVELFF. The CDR3 DNA follows: TGCGCCAGCAGCTTGGGACCGGGGGACAGGGCTGTGGAACTGTTTTTT.

In this sample, this clone turned up a few times. This chain links TRBV18 with TRBJ1-1; no reliable D call. The CDR3 has 16 amino acids. V dropped 4 bases and J dropped 2 bases, with 17 bases sitting between them. Germline CDR1 and CDR2: KGHSH and LQKENI. The CDR3: CASSRPSGGRNTEAFF. CDR3 nucleotides: TGTGCCAGCTCACGCCCCTCTGGAGGTCGAAACACTGAAGCTTTCTTT.

The CDR3, as DNA: TGTGCCACACGGACAGGGTTTTCCTACGAGCAGTACTTC. The encoded protein is CATRTGFSYEQYF. The chain uses TRBV30 and TRBJ2-7; 8 bases are shared with TRBD1. The CDR3 sequence is 13 residues long. From germline, CDR1 is GTSNPN and CDR2 SVGIG (reference sequence). The J segment lost 1 base and the V segment lost 8 bases, leaving 7 bases of the junction unmatched.

This rearrangement joins TRBV7-9 to TRBJ2-6; the D call may be TRBD1 or TRBD2 (5 bases each). Deletions cut 5 bases from V and 2 bases from J, with 16 bases between. In germline, CDR1 is SEHNR, CDR2 FQNEAQ (reference sequence). CDR3 length: 17 residues. The DNA for the CDR3 is TGTGCCAGCAGCCCCAGCCGTGGGGGTCCTGGGGCCAACGTCCTGACTTTC. Protein product: CASSPSRGGPGANVLTF.

This chain uses TRBV5-1 with TRBJ2-1; D gene unclear. This CDR3 comprises 15 residues. The V end was cut by 4 bases, the J end by 0 bases, with 11 bases between. Germline V lookup: CDR1 SGHRS, CDR2 YFSETQ. The chain's CDR3 is CASSPGESSYNEQFF. Written as DNA, the CDR3 is TGCGCCAGCAGCCCCGGAGAGAGCTCCTACAATGAGCAGTTCTTC.

The chain is built from TRBV5-5 and TRBJ2-7, with D unclear. V shed 2 bases and J shed 2 bases, with 8 bases lying between them. Germline CDR1 reads SGHKS; CDR2 reads YYEKEE (reference sequence). The CDR3 consists of 13 residues. Written as DNA, the CDR3 is TGTGCCAGCAGCTTCGAACGCACCTACGAGCAGTACTTC. It codes for CASSFERTYEQYF.

The rearrangement links TRBV7-2 to TRBJ2-7; D possibly matches TRBD1 or TRBD2 (5 bases each). The CDR3 contains 14 residues. CDR1 and CDR2 from the germline V gene are SGHTA and FQGNSA. Trimming took off 0 bases at V and 4 bases at J, with 10 bases between the two ends. Here the CDR3 DNA reads TGTGCCAGCAGCTTAGCGAGGGGTGGATACGAGCAGTACTTC. Its translation: CASSLARGGYEQYF.

This clone came up once. The chain links TRBV3-1 (or the pseudogene TRBV3-2) to TRBJ1-6; TRBD1 matches at 7 bases. J was trimmed by 7 bases and V by 6 bases; bases with no gene match: 6. Germline loops: CDR1 LGHDT, CDR2 YNNKEL (reference sequence). CDR3 length: 14 amino acids. The CDR3 loop reads CASSRTGANSPLHF. CDR3 nucleotide sequence: TGTGCCAGCAGTCGGACAGGAGCAAATTCACCCCTCCACTTT.

This chain links TRBV6-5 with TRBJ2-7; D is ambiguous. Trimming cost V 2 bases and J 0 bases, with 14 bases left between them. Germline V gene sequence: CDR1 MNHEY, CDR2 SVGAGI. This CDR3 is 16 amino acids long. CDR3 loop: CASSYRGSRSSYEQYF. In DNA form, the CDR3 reads TGTGCCAGCAGTTACCGAGGCTCCAGGAGCTCCTACGAGCAGTACTTC.